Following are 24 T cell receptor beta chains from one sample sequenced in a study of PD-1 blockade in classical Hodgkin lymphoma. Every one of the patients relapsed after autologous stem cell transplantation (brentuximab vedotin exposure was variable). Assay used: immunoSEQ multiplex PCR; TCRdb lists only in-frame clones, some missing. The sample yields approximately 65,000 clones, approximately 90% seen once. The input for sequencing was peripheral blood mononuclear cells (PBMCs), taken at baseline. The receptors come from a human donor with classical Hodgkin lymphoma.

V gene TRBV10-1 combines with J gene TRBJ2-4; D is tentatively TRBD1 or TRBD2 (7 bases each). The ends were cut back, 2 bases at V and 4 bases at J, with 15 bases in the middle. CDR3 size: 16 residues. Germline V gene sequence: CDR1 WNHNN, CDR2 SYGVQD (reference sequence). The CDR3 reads CASSETSGGAKNIQYF. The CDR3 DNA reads TGCGCCAGCAGTGAGACCTCAGGGGGGGCGAAAAACATTCAGTACTTC.

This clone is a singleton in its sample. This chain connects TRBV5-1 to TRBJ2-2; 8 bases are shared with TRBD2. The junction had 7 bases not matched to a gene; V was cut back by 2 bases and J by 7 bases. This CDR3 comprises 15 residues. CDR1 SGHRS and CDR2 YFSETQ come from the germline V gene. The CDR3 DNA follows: TGCGCCAGCAGCTTTAGCGGGGATGCGGGCGGGGAGCTGTTTTTT. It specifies CASSFSGDAGGELFF.

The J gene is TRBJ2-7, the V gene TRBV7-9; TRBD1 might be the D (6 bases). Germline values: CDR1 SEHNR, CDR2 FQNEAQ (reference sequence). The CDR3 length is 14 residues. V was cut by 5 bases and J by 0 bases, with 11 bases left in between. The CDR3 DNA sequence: TGTGCCAGCAGCATACAGGGCAGCTCCTACGAGCAGTACTTC. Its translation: CASSIQGSSYEQYF. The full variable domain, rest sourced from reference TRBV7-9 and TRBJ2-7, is DTGVSQNPRHKITKRGQNVTFRCDPISEHNRLYWYRQTLGQGPEFLTYFQNEAQLEKSRLLSDRFSAERPKGSFSTLEIQRTEQGDSAMYLCASSIQGSSYEQYFGPGTRLTVT.

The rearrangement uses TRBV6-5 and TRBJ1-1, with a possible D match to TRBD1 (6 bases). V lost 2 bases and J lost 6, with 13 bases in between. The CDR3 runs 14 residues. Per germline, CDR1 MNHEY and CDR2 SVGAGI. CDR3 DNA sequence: TGTGCCAGCAGTTACGGGGGGGCAAGGTCTGAAGCTTTCTTT. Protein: CASSYGGARSEAFF.

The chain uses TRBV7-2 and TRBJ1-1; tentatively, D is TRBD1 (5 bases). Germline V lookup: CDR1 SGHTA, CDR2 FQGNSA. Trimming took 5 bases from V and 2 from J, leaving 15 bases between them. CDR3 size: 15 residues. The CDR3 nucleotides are TGTGCCAGCAGCCTACCGGGCAGGGCAAACACTGAAGCTTTCTTT. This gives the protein CASSLPGRANTEAFF.

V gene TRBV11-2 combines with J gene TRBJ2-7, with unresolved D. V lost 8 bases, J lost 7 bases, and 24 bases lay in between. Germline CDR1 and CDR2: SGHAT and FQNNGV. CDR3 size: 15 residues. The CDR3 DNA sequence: TGTGCCAGCCGAACCCCGCGAGGCGGACCCCAAGAGCAGTACTTC. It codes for CASRTPRGGPQEQYF.

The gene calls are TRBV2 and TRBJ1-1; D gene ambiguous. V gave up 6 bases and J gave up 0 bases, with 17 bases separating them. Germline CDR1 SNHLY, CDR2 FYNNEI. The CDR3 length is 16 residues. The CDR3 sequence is CASRDGSQTMNTEAFF. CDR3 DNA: TGTGCCAGCAGGGACGGGAGTCAGACGATGAACACTGAAGCTTTCTTT.

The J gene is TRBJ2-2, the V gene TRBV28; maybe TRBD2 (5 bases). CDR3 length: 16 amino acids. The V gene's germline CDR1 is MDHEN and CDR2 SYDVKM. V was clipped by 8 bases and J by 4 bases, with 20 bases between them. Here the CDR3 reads CASVPSLPEGTGELFF. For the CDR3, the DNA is TGTGCCAGCGTTCCGAGTCTTCCTGAGGGCACCGGGGAGCTGTTTTTT.

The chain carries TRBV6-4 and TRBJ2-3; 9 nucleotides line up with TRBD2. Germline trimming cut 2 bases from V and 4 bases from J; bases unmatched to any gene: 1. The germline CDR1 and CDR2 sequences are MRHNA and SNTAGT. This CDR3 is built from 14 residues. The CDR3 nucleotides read TGTGCCAGCAGTGACGCGGGGGGGCCAGATACGCAGTATTTT. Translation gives CASSDAGGPDTQYF.

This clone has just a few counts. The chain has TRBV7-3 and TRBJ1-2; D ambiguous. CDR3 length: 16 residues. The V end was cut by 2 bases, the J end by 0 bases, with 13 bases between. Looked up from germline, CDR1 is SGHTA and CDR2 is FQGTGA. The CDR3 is CASSLHPGSSNYGYTF. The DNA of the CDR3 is TGTGCCAGCAGCTTACACCCGGGATCCTCTAACTATGGCTACACCTTC.

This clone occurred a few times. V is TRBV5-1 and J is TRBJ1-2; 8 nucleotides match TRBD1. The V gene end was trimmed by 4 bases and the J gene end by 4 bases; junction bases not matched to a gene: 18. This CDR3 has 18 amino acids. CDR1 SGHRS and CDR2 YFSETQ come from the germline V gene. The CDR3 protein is CASSPLWTGFEVGYGYTF. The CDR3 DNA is TGCGCCAGCAGCCCCCTGTGGACAGGGTTCGAAGTGGGCTATGGCTACACCTTC.

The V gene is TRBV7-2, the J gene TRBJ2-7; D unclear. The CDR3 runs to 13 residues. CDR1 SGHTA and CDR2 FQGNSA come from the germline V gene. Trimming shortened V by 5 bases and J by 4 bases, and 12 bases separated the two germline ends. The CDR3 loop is CASSPTVGYEQYF. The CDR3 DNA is TGTGCCAGCAGCCCCACAGTCGGTTACGAGCAGTACTTC.

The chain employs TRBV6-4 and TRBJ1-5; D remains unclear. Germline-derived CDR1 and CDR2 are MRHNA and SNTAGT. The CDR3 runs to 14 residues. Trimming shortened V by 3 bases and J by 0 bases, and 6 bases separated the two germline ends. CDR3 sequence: CASSEQHSNQPQHF. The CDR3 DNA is TGTGCCAGCAGTGAACAGCATAGCAATCAGCCCCAGCATTTT.

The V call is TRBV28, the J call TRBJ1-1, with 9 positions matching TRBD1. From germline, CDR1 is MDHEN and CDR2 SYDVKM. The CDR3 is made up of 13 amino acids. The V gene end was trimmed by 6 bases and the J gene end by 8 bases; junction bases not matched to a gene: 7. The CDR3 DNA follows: TGTGCCAGCAGCAACAGGGGGCAAGGGGAAGCTTTCTTT. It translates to CASSNRGQGEAFF.

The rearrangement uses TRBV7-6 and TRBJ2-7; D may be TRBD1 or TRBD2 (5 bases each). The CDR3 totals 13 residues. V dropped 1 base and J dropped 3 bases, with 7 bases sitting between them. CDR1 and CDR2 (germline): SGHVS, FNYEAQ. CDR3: CASSLGDHYEQYF. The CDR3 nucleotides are TGTGCCAGCAGCTTAGGGGACCACTACGAGCAGTACTTC.

CDR3 coding DNA: TGCAGCGTTGGTGTGACAGGGGAAGAGACCCAGTACTTC. Its protein product is CSVGVTGEETQYF. The chain employs TRBV29-1 and TRBJ2-5; 8 nucleotides line up with TRBD1. V gave up 4 bases and J gave up 3 bases; unmatched junction bases: 4. This CDR3 has 13 amino acids. CDR1 is SQVTM and CDR2 is ANQGSEA in the germline V gene.

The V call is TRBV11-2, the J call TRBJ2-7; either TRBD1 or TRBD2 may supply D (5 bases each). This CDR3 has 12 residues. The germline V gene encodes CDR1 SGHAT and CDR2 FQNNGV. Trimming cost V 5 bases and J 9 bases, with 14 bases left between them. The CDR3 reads CASSLGGDWQYF. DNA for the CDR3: TGTGCCAGCAGCCTTGGGGGTGATTGGCAGTACTTC.

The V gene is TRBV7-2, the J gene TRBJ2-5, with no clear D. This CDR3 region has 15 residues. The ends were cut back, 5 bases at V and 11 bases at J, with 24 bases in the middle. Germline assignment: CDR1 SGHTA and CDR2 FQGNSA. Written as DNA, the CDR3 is TGTGCCAGCAGCCTAGTCCTGGTCACCTCCTATGAGCAGTACTTC. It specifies CASSLVLVTSYEQYF.

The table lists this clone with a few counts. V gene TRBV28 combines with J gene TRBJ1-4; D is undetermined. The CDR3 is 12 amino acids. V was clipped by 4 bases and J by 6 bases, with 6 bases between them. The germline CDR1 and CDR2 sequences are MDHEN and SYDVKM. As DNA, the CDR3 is TGTGCCAGCAGTTCGTTCGATGAAAAACTGTTTTTT. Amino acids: CASSSFDEKLFF.

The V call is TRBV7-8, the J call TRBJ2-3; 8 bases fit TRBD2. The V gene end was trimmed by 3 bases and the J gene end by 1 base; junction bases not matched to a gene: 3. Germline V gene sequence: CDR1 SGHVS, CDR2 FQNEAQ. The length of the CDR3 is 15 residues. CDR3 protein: CASSFGGGRTDTQYF. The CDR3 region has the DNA TGTGCCAGCAGCTTTGGCGGGGGGCGCACAGATACGCAGTATTTT.

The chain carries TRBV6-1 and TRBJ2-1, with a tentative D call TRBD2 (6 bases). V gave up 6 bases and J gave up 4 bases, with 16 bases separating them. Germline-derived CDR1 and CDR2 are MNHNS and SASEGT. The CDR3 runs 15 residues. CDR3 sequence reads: CASRGLLAPYNEQFF. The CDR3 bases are TGTGCCAGCAGGGGTCTACTAGCCCCATACAATGAGCAGTTCTTC.

The chain's CDR3 is CASTINNEQFF. CDR3 sequence (DNA): TGTGCCAGCACTATAAACAATGAGCAGTTCTTC. The chain joins TRBV2 to TRBJ2-1; D remains unclear. The CDR3 is made up of 11 amino acids. In germline, CDR1 is SNHLY, CDR2 FYNNEI. Trimming took 7 bases from V and 5 from J, leaving 6 bases between them.

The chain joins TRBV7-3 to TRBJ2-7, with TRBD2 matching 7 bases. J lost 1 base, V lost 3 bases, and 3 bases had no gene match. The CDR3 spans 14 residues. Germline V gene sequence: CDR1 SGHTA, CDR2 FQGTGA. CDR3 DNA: TGTGCCAGCAGCTTCCTCGGGGGGTCCTACGAGCAGTACTTC. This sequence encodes CASSFLGGSYEQYF.

CDR3 sequence: CASSEVRTVHGYTF. The CDR3 nucleotides are TGTGCCAGCAGTGAAGTAAGGACAGTGCATGGCTACACCTTC. The chain recombines TRBV6-5 with TRBJ1-2; perhaps TRBD1 as D (6 bases). Germline CDR1 reads MNHEY; CDR2 reads SVGAGI. With 5 bases removed from V and 6 bases from J, the gap between germline ends came to 16 bases. The length of the CDR3 is 14 residues.